Listed below are T cell receptor beta chains from one sample, sequenced in a study of regulatory dendritic cells for organ transplantation. Clones were read by immunoSEQ multiplex PCR, and TCRdb kept only the in-frame ones, dropping some. The sample has under 35,000 clones; roughly nine tenths are singletons. Sequencing was carried out using naive CD4+ T cells from blood. These receptors were collected from a human donor in good health. Each CDR3 is given with its conserved first and last residue. D genes are given only for firm matches. The size field is filled for only some rows; it gives once, few, many or a size class.

v_gene,abundance,d_gene,len,j_gene,CDR3aa,CDR3nt
TRBV27,-,TRBD2,13,TRBJ2-4,CASSYREGGIQYF,TGTGCCAGCAGTTACCGGGAGGGGGGCATTCAGTACTTC
TRBV7-9,few,TRBD1,16,TRBJ1-4,CASSWGYRGGNEKLFF,TGTGCCAGCAGCTGGGGATACAGGGGCGGTAATGAAAAACTGTTTTTT
TRBV11-2,-,-,14,TRBJ2-3,CASSSTSVTDTQYF,TGTGCCAGCAGCTCGACTAGTGTCACAGATACGCAGTATTTT
TRBV5-1,-,TRBD1,17,TRBJ2-3,CASSRLRLRGRGDTQYF,TGCGCCAGCAGCCGGTTGCGACTCAGGGGGCGCGGGGATACGCAGTATTTT
TRBV2,-,TRBD1,13,TRBJ2-4,CASNGQGINIQYF,TGTGCCAGCAATGGACAGGGAATAAACATTCAGTACTTC
TRBV6-5,-,-,16,TRBJ2-3,CASSYFVPGGTDTQYF,TGTGCCAGCAGTTACTTCGTACCAGGGGGCACAGATACGCAGTATTTT
TRBV18,once,TRBD1,13,TRBJ2-5,CASSSGQQETQYF,TGTGCCAGCTCATCGGGACAGCAAGAGACCCAGTACTTC
TRBV7-2,-,-,12,TRBJ2-1,CASSLSGAQQFF,TGTGCCAGCAGCTTGAGTGGGGCCCAGCAGTTCTTC
TRBV28,few,TRBD1,15,TRBJ1-2,CASSYRTGGRGGYTF,TGTGCCAGCAGCTATAGGACAGGGGGTAGGGGTGGCTACACCTTC
TRBV4-1,-,-,15,TRBJ1-5,CASSQVGVGNQPQHF,TGCGCCAGCAGCCAGGTGGGGGTCGGCAATCAGCCCCAGCATTTT
TRBV7-2,-,-,15,TRBJ1-2,CASSLGAGLGYGYTF,TGTGCCAGCAGCTTAGGTGCGGGTCTAGGCTATGGCTACACCTTC
TRBV6-5,-,TRBD2,15,TRBJ2-7,CASSPELAGGLWQYF,TGTGCCAGCAGTCCTGAACTAGCGGGGGGTCTGTGGCAGTACTTC
TRBV6-5,-,TRBD1,14,TRBJ1-4,CASSYRDRFEKLFF,TGTGCCAGCAGTTATCGGGACAGGTTCGAAAAACTGTTTTTT
TRBV19,once,-,13,TRBJ2-7,CASSPTRGAEQYF,TGTGCCAGTAGTCCAACGAGGGGCGCCGAGCAGTACTTC
TRBV19,-,TRBD1,13,TRBJ2-2,CASSIWDSGELFF,TGTGCCAGTAGTATCTGGGACAGCGGGGAGCTGTTTTTT
TRBV5-1,-,TRBD1,12,TRBJ1-1,CASSQTGEEAFF,TGCGCCAGCAGCCAGACAGGGGAAGAAGCTTTCTTT
TRBV5-1,few,-,13,TRBJ1-5,CASSLVSDQPQHF,TGCGCCAGCAGCTTGGTTTCCGATCAGCCCCAGCATTTT
TRBV7-9,-,TRBD1,16,TRBJ1-6,CASSQETGVPNSPLHF,TGTGCCAGCAGCCAAGAGACAGGGGTCCCCAATTCACCCCTCCACTTT
TRBV7-2,-,-,18,TRBJ2-1,CASSLSVYEGRLYNEQFF,TGTGCCAGCAGCTTATCCGTTTATGAGGGACGGTTATACAATGAGCAGTTCTTC
TRBV18,-,-,15,TRBJ1-1,CASSPVAGSHTEAFF,TGTGCCAGCTCACCAGTCGCAGGCTCCCACACTGAAGCTTTCTTT
TRBV30,-,TRBD1,15,TRBJ1-2,CAWSYRGRNTGGYTF,TGTGCCTGGAGTTACAGGGGGCGGAATACAGGTGGCTACACCTTC
TRBV27,-,-,15,TRBJ1-3,CASSPAWSSGNTIYF,TGTGCCAGCAGTCCCGCTTGGAGCTCTGGAAACACCATATATTTT
TRBV27,few,-,13,TRBJ2-2,CASRPSNTGELFF,TGTGCCAGCCGGCCATCGAACACCGGGGAGCTGTTTTTT
TRBV19,-,-,13,TRBJ2-7,CASSNNGVYEQYF,TGTGCCAGTAGCAATAATGGGGTCTACGAGCAGTACTTC
TRBV5-4,-,-,14,TRBJ1-2,CASSRGDSGQGYTF,TGTGCCAGCAGCCGGGGGGATTCAGGTCAGGGCTACACCTTC
TRBV30,-,-,13,TRBJ2-1,CAWAVYRGNEQFF,TGTGCCTGGGCCGTTTATAGGGGCAATGAGCAGTTCTTC
TRBV4-2,-,-,14,TRBJ2-3,CASSQVSGPDTQYF,TGTGCCAGCAGCCAAGTGAGCGGGCCAGATACGCAGTATTTT
TRBV2,few,-,13,TRBJ2-7,CASSEALATGQYF,TGTGCCAGCAGTGAAGCTTTGGCGACAGGGCAGTACTTC
TRBV7-9,-,-,15,TRBJ2-5,CASSPSGVHEETQYF,TGTGCCAGCAGCCCATCGGGGGTACACGAAGAGACCCAGTACTTC
TRBV30,-,TRBD2,14,TRBJ2-2,CAWGAPGLAGELFF,TGTGCCTGGGGAGCCCCGGGACTAGCCGGGGAGCTGTTTTTT
TRBV18,once,TRBD1,16,TRBJ2-1,CASSTRKRQGPDEQFF,TGTGCCAGCTCAACCAGAAAACGACAGGGGCCCGATGAGCAGTTCTTC
TRBV6-5,once,-,11,TRBJ2-5,CASSRQETQYF,TGTGCCAGCAGCCGACAAGAGACCCAGTACTTC
TRBV29-1,-,TRBD1,12,TRBJ1-4,CSVGDRDEKLFF,TGCAGCGTTGGGGACAGGGATGAAAAACTGTTTTTT
TRBV7-9,-,TRBD2,16,TRBJ2-5,CASSLRGRTSGETQYF,TGTGCCAGCAGCCTCAGAGGTAGGACTAGCGGTGAGACCCAGTACTTC
TRBV15,-,-,19,TRBJ1-3,CATSRVGHELAGSGNTIYF,TGTGCCACCAGCAGAGTTGGACATGAACTTGCTGGCTCTGGAAACACCATATATTTT
TRBV19,-,-,13,TRBJ1-1,CASSNPVRAEAFF,TGTGCCAGTAGTAACCCAGTTAGGGCTGAAGCTTTCTTT
TRBV6-5,-,TRBD1,14,TRBJ1-3,CASSPPDRGNTIYF,TGTGCCAGCAGTCCACCGGACAGGGGAAACACCATATATTTT
TRBV9,once,-,11,TRBJ2-2,CASSVSGELFF,TGTGCCAGCAGCGTTTCCGGGGAGCTGTTTTTT
TRBV28,-,TRBD1,17,TRBJ2-1,CASSPGDRVTNNNEQFF,TGTGCCAGCAGCCCCGGGGACAGGGTGACGAATAACAATGAGCAGTTCTTC
TRBV2,-,TRBD2,15,TRBJ2-5,CASSGESSGGETQYF,TGTGCCAGCAGTGGGGAGTCTAGCGGGGGGGAGACCCAGTACTTC
TRBV18,-,-,15,TRBJ2-3,CASSLRGPGTDTQYF,TGTGCCAGCTCACTTCGGGGGCCTGGCACAGATACGCAGTATTTT
TRBV10-3,-,TRBD1,16,TRBJ2-7,CAISEWLGTGDHEQYF,TGTGCCATCAGTGAGTGGTTAGGGACAGGGGACCACGAGCAGTACTTC
TRBV7-8,-,-,11,TRBJ2-7,CASSPRDEQYF,TGTGCCAGCAGCCCCAGGGACGAGCAGTACTTC
TRBV4-2,-,-,17,TRBJ1-5,CASSQGSRTSSNQPQHF,TGTGCCAGCAGCCAAGGGTCCAGGACGTCGAGCAATCAGCCCCAGCATTTT
TRBV11-1,once,TRBD2,18,TRBJ2-1,CASSRGLAGATPYNEQFF,TGTGCCAGCAGCCGAGGACTAGCGGGGGCCACTCCGTACAATGAGCAGTTCTTC
TRBV13,-,-,15,TRBJ2-2,CASSQAWGNTGELFF,TGTGCCAGCAGCCAGGCATGGGGAAACACCGGGGAGCTGTTTTTT
TRBV30,few,-,13,TRBJ1-5,CAWSNGPAGPQHF,TGTGCCTGGAGTAACGGGCCCGCGGGGCCCCAGCATTTT
TRBV6-5,-,TRBD1,14,TRBJ1-2,CASRRTGEGYGYTF,TGTGCCAGCAGAAGAACAGGGGAGGGCTATGGCTACACCTTC
TRBV15,-,-,14,TRBJ2-5,CATSRLKREETQYF,TGTGCCACCAGCAGACTTAAGCGGGAAGAGACCCAGTACTTC
TRBV19,-,-,13,TRBJ1-1,CASSIRVRPEAFF,TGTGCCAGTAGTATCAGGGTAAGGCCTGAAGCTTTCTTT
TRBV5-1,-,TRBD1,17,TRBJ2-3,CASSLVTGGAGTDTQYF,TGCGCCAGCAGCTTGGTGACAGGGGGCGCAGGCACAGATACGCAGTATTTT
TRBV2,-,-,14,TRBJ1-1,CASSEGAGNTEAFF,TGTGCCAGCAGTGAAGGAGCAGGGAACACTGAAGCTTTCTTT
TRBV15,-,TRBD1,16,TRBJ2-3,CATSRMWTGATDTQYF,TGTGCCACCAGCAGAATGTGGACAGGGGCCACAGATACGCAGTATTTT
TRBV2,-,TRBD2,15,TRBJ2-1,CASRGLAGAYNEQFF,TGTGCCAGCAGAGGCCTAGCGGGGGCCTACAATGAGCAGTTCTTC
TRBV4-2,few,TRBD1,17,TRBJ1-5,CASSQDTGRGLYQPQHF,TGTGCCAGCAGCCAAGATACCGGAAGGGGGCTTTATCAGCCCCAGCATTTT
TRBV9,-,TRBD1,16,TRBJ2-2,CASSPHGTVGTGELFF,TGTGCCAGCAGCCCGCACGGGACAGTGGGTACCGGGGAGCTGTTTTTT
TRBV7-2,-,TRBD2,16,TRBJ2-7,CASSLRLAGSSYEQYF,TGTGCCAGCAGCCTCCGACTAGCGGGGAGCTCCTACGAGCAGTACTTC
TRBV7-3,few,-,15,TRBJ2-3,CASSLAPYGADTQYF,TGTGCCAGCAGCTTAGCTCCCTATGGGGCAGATACGCAGTATTTT
TRBV19,-,TRBD2,18,TRBJ2-2,CASARLRGAGVNTGELFF,TGTGCCAGTGCCCGCCTTCGGGGAGCGGGGGTCAACACCGGGGAGCTGTTTTTT
TRBV11-2,-,-,15,TRBJ1-4,CASSLDPDRIEKLFF,TGTGCCAGCAGCTTAGATCCCGACAGGATAGAAAAACTGTTTTTT